The rows below give T cell receptor beta chains drawn from one sample of a study of blood T cell repertoires in COVID-19. Assay used: immunoSEQ multiplex PCR; TCRdb lists only in-frame clones, some missing. The sample yields under 400,000 clones, 85% to 90% seen once. Sequencing was carried out using PBMCs or T cells enriched from blood (not recorded which). These receptors were taken from a young woman who had been exposed to COVID-19. Both conserved end residues are part of each CDR3.

CDR3 protein: CASSLDGAGGSYEQYF
J gene: TRBJ2-7
V gene: TRBV11-3

CDR3 protein: CASSLLQGIDTQYF
J gene: TRBJ2-3
V gene: TRBV27

CDR3 protein: CASSPGTEPYGYTF
J gene: TRBJ1-2
V gene: TRBV7-3

CDR3 protein: CASSEVERGQVGYTF
J gene: TRBJ1-2
V gene: TRBV6-1

CDR3 protein: CASSFGDRGLGDYGYTF
J gene: TRBJ1-2
V gene: TRBV5-4

CDR3 protein: CASSLGAGTDTQYF
J gene: TRBJ2-3
V gene: TRBV27

CDR3 protein: CASSKGTGRMDNQPQHF
J gene: TRBJ1-5
V gene: TRBV18

CDR3 protein: CASSWGTGPNQPQHF
J gene: TRBJ1-5
V gene: TRBV7-9

CDR3 protein: CAISDPGQGADEQFF
J gene: TRBJ2-1
V gene: TRBV10-3

CDR3 protein: CASSNLAGGLETQYF
J gene: TRBJ2-5
V gene: TRBV19

CDR3 protein: CASSVTSGVTDTQYF
J gene: TRBJ2-3
V gene: TRBV9

CDR3 protein: CASSESGDTGTGFTEAFF
J gene: TRBJ1-1
V gene: TRBV10-2

CDR3 protein: CASSSYLGGYDEKLFF
J gene: TRBJ1-4
V gene: TRBV27

CDR3 protein: CASSLDRVDTIYF
J gene: TRBJ1-3
V gene: TRBV5-1

CDR3 protein: CASSLSGQAYYNEQFF
J gene: TRBJ2-1
V gene: TRBV27

CDR3 protein: CASGGQGFNSPLHF
J gene: TRBJ1-6
V gene: TRBV2

CDR3 protein: CASSHGINTEAFF
J gene: TRBJ1-1
V gene: TRBV6-5

CDR3 protein: CASRRKGLAGVGLETQYF
J gene: TRBJ2-5
V gene: TRBV6-6

CDR3 protein: CATQGRDVVNEQFF
J gene: TRBJ2-1
V gene: TRBV15

CDR3 protein: CATSRSLAGSYEQYF
J gene: TRBJ2-7
V gene: TRBV15

CDR3 protein: CASSGTGEGYNEQFF
J gene: TRBJ2-1
V gene: TRBV9

CDR3 protein: CATSDLPTAGRTDTQYF
J gene: TRBJ2-3
V gene: TRBV24-1

CDR3 protein: CASSLSPGTPNQPQHF
J gene: TRBJ1-5
V gene: TRBV28

CDR3 protein: CASSDKLAGGTSYEQYF
J gene: TRBJ2-7
V gene: TRBV7-8

CDR3 protein: CASSPDSLNEKLFF
J gene: TRBJ1-4
V gene: TRBV18

CDR3 protein: CASRNVLEGPYEQYF
J gene: TRBJ2-7
V gene: TRBV5-1

CDR3 protein: CASSLEAGAYNSPLHF
J gene: TRBJ1-6
V gene: TRBV5-1

CDR3 protein: CASSEDRRGTYEQYF
J gene: TRBJ2-7
V gene: TRBV6-1

CDR3 protein: CASSQGLAVGQETQYF
J gene: TRBJ2-5
V gene: TRBV7-3

CDR3 protein: CASSDLAGGPNEQFF
J gene: TRBJ2-1
V gene: TRBV6-1

CDR3 protein: CASSRDISNQPQHF
J gene: TRBJ1-5
V gene: TRBV3-1/TRBV3-2

CDR3 protein: CASRRGGSGANVLTF
J gene: TRBJ2-6
V gene: TRBV19

CDR3 protein: CASSLARNSYEQYF
J gene: TRBJ2-7
V gene: TRBV5-4

CDR3 protein: CASSLSLQMGQPQHF
J gene: TRBJ1-5
V gene: TRBV7-8

CDR3 protein: CASSVEPSGGHTEAFF
J gene: TRBJ1-1
V gene: TRBV9

CDR3 protein: CASSAWTGGSNEQFF
J gene: TRBJ2-1
V gene: TRBV2

CDR3 protein: CSVAPSSNEQFF
J gene: TRBJ2-1
V gene: TRBV29-1

CDR3 protein: CASKRRDTPNTGELFF
J gene: TRBJ2-2
V gene: TRBV19

CDR3 protein: CASSLGQLNYGYTF
J gene: TRBJ1-2
V gene: TRBV4-1

CDR3 protein: CASSQPTGVSYEQYF
J gene: TRBJ2-7
V gene: TRBV3-1/TRBV3-2

CDR3 protein: CASSSVTLTYEQYF
J gene: TRBJ2-7
V gene: TRBV28

CDR3 protein: CASSFGTGTYNEQFF
J gene: TRBJ2-1
V gene: TRBV5-1

CDR3 protein: CASSSDGGSGYNEQFF
J gene: TRBJ2-1
V gene: TRBV5-1

CDR3 protein: CASSTTGSRSPLHF
J gene: TRBJ1-6
V gene: TRBV19

CDR3 protein: CASSLTRETQYF
J gene: TRBJ2-5
V gene: TRBV7-6

CDR3 protein: CASSSTSGRASGSYNEQFF
J gene: TRBJ2-1
V gene: TRBV7-9

CDR3 protein: CASSPEGWEGENEQFF
J gene: TRBJ2-1
V gene: TRBV5-8

CDR3 protein: CSASPVVSPQFF
J gene: TRBJ2-1
V gene: TRBV20-1

CDR3 protein: CAGGDRGSNEQFF
J gene: TRBJ2-1
V gene: TRBV12-3/TRBV12-4

CDR3 protein: CASSWETRGEAFF
J gene: TRBJ1-1
V gene: TRBV7-9

CDR3 protein: CASRVRGRNTEAFF
J gene: TRBJ1-1
V gene: TRBV19